The 20 T cell receptor beta chains given below trace back to one sample, sequenced in a study of early T cells in non-severe SARS-CoV-2 infection. TCRdb independently ran MiXCR on the 5' RACE reads; one entry per CDR3 protein. The data show roughly 29,000 distinct CDR3 sequences, with 4.5% seen just once and 6.3% held by the top ten. The sequenced sample was whole blood. All receptors derive from an adult who was a healthcare worker with PCR-confirmed SARS-CoV-2 infection or an uninfected control (not recorded which).

This clonotype was recorded at least ten times. V gene TRBV12-3 or TRBV12-4 combines with J gene TRBJ2-3, with unresolved D. V was pared by 6 bases and J by 4 bases, with 5 bases between. This CDR3 is 11 amino acids long. The CDR3 coding sequence is TGTGCCAGCAGAATCGCAGATACGCAGTATTTT. Translated: CASRIADTQYF.

There are many counts of this clonotype. V gene TRBV11-2 combines with J gene TRBJ1-2; TRBD1 matches at 9 bases. V shed 0 bases, J shed 7 bases, and the junction held 12 bases outside the gene matches. In germline, CDR1 is SGHAT, CDR2 FQNNGV. The CDR3 has 17 residues. As DNA, the CDR3 is TGTGCCAGCAGCTTAGATCGTTTTTCCGGGACAGGGTCTGGCTACACCTTC. It translates to CASSLDRFSGTGSGYTF.

In this sample, this clonotype turned up many times. The CDR3 here is CASPVDRANTDTQYF. The CDR3 bases are TGCGCCAGCCCTGTGGACAGGGCTAACACAGATACGCAGTATTTT. V is TRBV5-1 and J is TRBJ2-3; 8 nucleotides match TRBD1. This CDR3 is built from 15 residues. Germline CDR1 and CDR2: SGHRS and YFSETQ. V was clipped by 7 bases and J by 2 bases; unmatched bases: 9.

This clonotype was counted at least ten times. V is TRBV3-1 and J is TRBJ2-5; 7 bases are shared with TRBD1. The CDR3 runs 14 residues. Germline V lookup: CDR1 LGHDT, CDR2 YNNKEL (reference sequence). V dropped 4 bases and J dropped 2; count of bases not matched to a gene: 4. The CDR3 bases are TGTGCCAGCAGCCCGGGACAGATGCAAGAGACCCAGTACTTC. This translates into CASSPGQMQETQYF.

This clonotype was found many times. V usage is TRBV15 and J usage is TRBJ1-1, with a tentative D call TRBD1 (5 bases). Germline V gene data show CDR1 as LNHNV and CDR2 as YYDKDF (reference sequence). The CDR3 spans 17 residues. Trimming left V 0 bases short and J 0 bases short, with 14 bases between. CDR3 sequence: CATSRDVTGTMNTEAFF. The CDR3 bases are TGTGCCACCAGCAGAGATGTTACAGGAACCATGAACACTGAAGCTTTCTTT.

This clonotype was seen only a few times. V usage is TRBV19 and J usage is TRBJ2-7; D unclear. This CDR3 has 12 residues. The germline gives CDR1 LNHDA, CDR2 SQIVND (reference sequence). The V and J ends lost 2 bases and 4 bases respectively, with 6 bases between them. CDR3 bases: TGTGCCAGTAGTATACTGGGGTACGAGCAGTACTTC. Translating it yields CASSILGYEQYF.

V and J are TRBV5-1 and TRBJ2-2; TRBD1 matches at 7 bases. The length of the CDR3 is 15 residues. Germline loops: CDR1 SGHRS, CDR2 YFSETQ. V lost 4 bases to trimming and J lost 3 bases; unmatched junction nucleotides: 6. The CDR3 bases are TGCGCCAGCAGCAACTGGGACAGAGACACCGGGGAGCTGTTTTTT. Protein sequence: CASSNWDRDTGELFF.

This clonotype was seen a handful of times. The rearrangement uses TRBV5-4 and TRBJ2-6; D call uncertain. This CDR3 is 13 amino acids long. The ends were cut back, 4 bases at V and 4 bases at J, with 6 bases in the middle. CDR1 SGHNT and CDR2 YYREEE come from the germline V gene (reference sequence). The CDR3 DNA follows: TGTGCCAGCAGCCCGGCCGGGGCCAACGTCCTGACTTTC. Encoded protein: CASSPAGANVLTF.

This clonotype was picked up many times. The chain couples TRBV5-1 to TRBJ1-2, with D unclear. The germline V gene encodes CDR1 SGHRS and CDR2 YFSETQ. The CDR3 is 14 amino acids. The V end lost 0 bases, the J end lost 0 bases, and 6 bases lay between the germline ends. CDR3 in amino acids: CASSLGPSNYGYTF. CDR3 coding DNA: TGCGCCAGCAGCTTGGGACCTTCTAACTATGGCTACACCTTC. The complete variable domain, with remaining parts taken from reference TRBV5-1 and TRBJ1-2, reads KAGVTQTPRYLIKTRGQQVTLSCSPISGHRSVSWYQQTPGQGLQFLFEYFSETQRNKGNFPGRFSGRQFSNSRSEMNVSTLELGDSALYLCASSLGPSNYGYTFGSGTRLTVV.

This clonotype showed up many times. V is TRBV24-1 and J is TRBJ2-3; TRBD2 agrees at 10 bases. Germline trimming cut 4 bases from V and 6 bases from J; bases unmatched to any gene: 9. The germline CDR1 and CDR2 sequences are KGHDR and SFDVKD. The CDR3 consists of 16 residues. CDR3 DNA: TGTGCCACCAGTGAGCCTAGCGGGGGTAATGCGGATACGCAGTATTTT. Residues: CATSEPSGGNADTQYF.

The V gene is TRBV12-3 or TRBV12-4, the J gene TRBJ1-5; 9 positions agree with TRBD1. The V segment lost 3 bases and the J segment 5 bases; nucleotides outside the gene matches: 8. This CDR3 contains 16 residues. The CDR3 reads CASSFWDRAAHQPQHF. CDR3 nucleotides: TGTGCCAGCAGTTTTTGGGACAGGGCCGCGCATCAGCCCCAGCATTTT.

Worth noting for this clonotype: This clone may be a read error of a much larger clone one base away. V is TRBV30 and J is TRBJ2-3; 7 bases are shared with TRBD1. Germline assignment: CDR1 GTSNPN and CDR2 SVGIG (reference sequence). The ends lost 8 bases at V and 1 base at J; junction bases unmatched: 6. The CDR3 totals 13 residues. The CDR3 reads CATTGSRTDTQYF. CDR3 DNA sequence: TGTGCCACGACAGGGAGCCGCACAGATACGCAGTATTTT.

This clonotype was recorded a few times. The chain has TRBV5-4 and TRBJ2-1; 7 bases line up with TRBD2. The germline CDR1 and CDR2 sequences are SGHNT and YYREEE (reference sequence). V gave up 3 bases and J gave up 1 base; unmatched junction bases: 4. The CDR3 runs 15 residues. The CDR3 loop is CASSSGLVSYNEQFF. In nucleotides, the CDR3 is TGTGCCAGCAGCTCTGGACTAGTTTCCTACAATGAGCAGTTCTTC.

The V gene is TRBV6-1, the J gene TRBJ2-7; D is ambiguous. V lost 5 bases to trimming and J lost 7 bases, with 12 bases between them. Germline CDR1 and CDR2: MNHNS and SASEGT. CDR3 size: 12 residues. The CDR3 loop is CASSPSFREQYF. CDR3 bases: TGTGCCAGCAGTCCGTCCTTTCGGGAGCAGTACTTC.

The sample holds a few counts of this clonotype. The CDR3 loop is CASSENQPLFTQYF. The CDR3 bases are TGTGCCAGCAGTGAAAACCAACCGTTATTTACGCAGTATTTT. The V and J genes are TRBV6-1 and TRBJ2-3; D unclear. V lost 2 bases and J lost 8, with 14 bases in between. The CDR3 consists of 14 residues. Germline CDR1 is MNHNS and CDR2 is SASEGT.

In its sample, this clonotype was seen many times. The J gene is TRBJ2-2, the V gene TRBV5-1, with 9 bases fitting TRBD1. Germline V CDR1 and CDR2: SGHRS, YFSETQ. J lost 7 bases, V lost 2 bases, and 6 bases had no gene match. The CDR3 is made up of 15 amino acids. Written as DNA, the CDR3 is TGCGCCAGCAGCTTCGGACAGGGGAACGGCGGGGAGCTGTTTTTT. Translating it yields CASSFGQGNGGELFF.

This clonotype has a count of ten or more. This chain joins TRBV9 and TRBJ1-5; no reliable D call. The germline CDR1 and CDR2 sequences are SGDLS and YYNGEE. V was clipped by 4 bases and J by 2 bases, with 19 bases between them. The CDR3 spans 17 residues. The CDR3 here is CASSPPDALPGNQPQHF. For the CDR3, the DNA is TGTGCCAGCAGCCCGCCAGACGCACTCCCGGGCAATCAGCCCCAGCATTTT.

The chain couples TRBV29-1 to TRBJ2-7, with TRBD1 matching 8 bases. Per the germline V gene, CDR1 is SQVTM and CDR2 is ANQGSEA. The CDR3 has 14 amino acids. The ends lost 6 bases at V and 4 bases at J; junction bases unmatched: 11. The CDR3 sequence is CSVMDRALMYEQYF. CDR3 DNA: TGCAGCGTAATGGACAGGGCGCTGATGTACGAGCAGTACTTC.

This clonotype was seen at least ten times. The chain uses TRBV6-4 and TRBJ2-1; 13 nucleotides align to TRBD2. The CDR3 consists of 16 residues. The germline V gene has CDR1 MRHNA and CDR2 SNTAGT. After removal of 3 bases from V and 7 bases from J, the junction contained 6 bases not matched to a gene. CDR3 DNA sequence: TGTGCCAGCAGTGATAGGACTAGCGGGAGAGCAAATGAGCAGTTCTTC. Encoded protein: CASSDRTSGRANEQFF.

The table lists this clonotype with many counts. The chain couples TRBV5-1 to TRBJ1-1; maybe TRBD1 (5 bases). Trimming cost V 1 base and J 4 bases, with 11 bases left between them. The CDR3 is made up of 14 amino acids. CDR1 is SGHRS and CDR2 is YFSETQ in the germline V gene. DNA of the CDR3: TGCGCCAGCAGCTTGCAGGGTCTGGGCACTGAAGCTTTCTTT. Protein product: CASSLQGLGTEAFF.